This is a list of T cell receptor beta chains from one sample in a study of blood T cell repertoires in COVID-19. Profiled with immunoSEQ multiplex PCR; TCRdb holds only in-frame clones, not every one. The sample contains roughly 120,000 clones, about nine tenths of which appear only once. The specimen was peripheral blood. The receptors derive from a human donor in a cohort sampled during active COVID-19. Each CDR3 is given with its conserved first and last residue. A D gene is named only where the DNA matches it firmly. Clone size is shown for a subset of rows, as once, few, many or a class of expanded clone.

NA	TRBV23-1	NA	TRBJ1-5	CASSQSTGLQNQPQHF	TGCGCCAGCAGTCAATCGACAGGTTTGCAGAATCAGCCCCAGCATTTT
NA	TRBV2	NA	TRBJ2-1	CASRATSKEQFF	TGTGCCAGCAGGGCCACTAGCAAAGAGCAGTTCTTC
NA	TRBV27	NA	TRBJ1-1	CASSFWQGSPEAFF	TGTGCCAGCAGTTTTTGGCAGGGGAGCCCTGAAGCTTTCTTT
once	TRBV11-1	NA	TRBJ2-1	CASSLGSQDYNEQFF	TGTGCCAGCAGCTTAGGAAGCCAGGACTACAATGAGCAGTTCTTC
NA	TRBV7-8	TRBD2	TRBJ2-5	CASSLVAGGPELTQYF	TGTGCCAGCAGCCTAGTAGCGGGAGGGCCGGAGTTGACCCAGTACTTC
NA	TRBV28	NA	TRBJ2-3	CASPRTEYF	TGTGCCAGCCCACGTACTGAGTATTTT
NA	TRBV5-1	NA	TRBJ2-2	CASSLDLAGTGELFF	TGCGCCAGCAGCTTGGATCTAGCCGGGACCGGGGAGCTGTTTTTT
NA	TRBV5-1	TRBD2	TRBJ2-3	CASSLVSGRAVDTQYF	TGCGCCAGCAGCTTGGTTAGCGGGAGGGCCGTAGATACGCAGTATTTT
NA	TRBV7-6	TRBD2	TRBJ2-2	CASSLGLAENTGELFF	TGTGCCAGCAGCCTGGGACTAGCGGAGAACACCGGGGAGCTGTTTTTT
NA	TRBV3-1/TRBV3-2	NA	TRBJ1-3	CASSQNQGIRSGNTIYF	TGTGCCAGCAGCCAAAATCAGGGGATCCGCTCTGGAAACACCATATATTTT
NA	TRBV2	NA	TRBJ1-2	CASSRRQALLANNYGYTF	TGTGCCAGCAGCCGGCGACAGGCCTTGTTGGCGAATAACTATGGCTACACCTTC
NA	TRBV6-2/TRBV6-3	TRBD1	TRBJ2-7	CASSYSGQNIYEQYF	TGTGCCAGCAGTTACTCGGGACAGAATATCTACGAGCAGTACTTC
NA	TRBV24-1	TRBD2	TRBJ2-5	CATSDRREQETQYF	TGTGCCACCAGTGATCGGCGGGAGCAAGAGACCCAGTACTTC
NA	TRBV9	NA	TRBJ2-3	CASSVEVGVRREDTQYF	TGTGCCAGCAGCGTAGAGGTTGGAGTCAGGAGGGAAGATACGCAGTATTTT
few	TRBV7-3	TRBD1	TRBJ2-5	CASSLQTGFGETQYF	TGTGCCAGCAGCTTGCAGACAGGGTTTGGGGAGACCCAGTACTTC
NA	TRBV19	NA	TRBJ2-1	CASSIDRAGEQFF	TGTGCCAGTAGTATAGACAGGGCAGGTGAGCAGTTCTTC
NA	TRBV19	TRBD2	TRBJ2-7	CASSMLAPSGRNEQYF	TGTGCCAGTAGTATGTTGGCCCCTAGCGGGAGGAACGAGCAGTACTTC
NA	TRBV5-4	TRBD2	TRBJ2-1	CASSRTSGGYNEQFF	TGTGCCAGCAGCAGGACTAGCGGGGGATACAATGAGCAGTTCTTC
once	TRBV11-2	TRBD1	TRBJ2-7	CASSEISGTGVSYEQYF	TGTGCCAGCAGCGAGATATCCGGGACAGGGGTATCCTACGAGCAGTACTTC
NA	TRBV12-2	NA	TRBJ2-2	CASRSSGRTSGSLYTGELFF	TGTGCAAGTCGCTCTAGCGGCAGGACTAGCGGTTCTCTTTACACCGGGGAGCTGTTTTTT
NA	TRBV19	NA	TRBJ2-7	CASSIATGISYEQYF	TGTGCCAGTAGTATTGCTACAGGCATATCCTACGAGCAGTACTTC
NA	TRBV3-1/TRBV3-2	NA	TRBJ1-4	CASGGRGINEKLFF	TGTGCCAGCGGAGGGAGAGGGATCAATGAAAAACTGTTTTTT
NA	TRBV21-1	NA	TRBJ2-2	CASSKAGDPVVGELFF	TGTGCCAGCAGCAAAGCCGGAGACCCGGTGGTCGGGGAGCTGTTTTTT
few	TRBV5-1	TRBD2	TRBJ2-7	CASSPGLAGLHEQYF	TGCGCCAGCAGCCCGGGACTAGCGGGGCTCCACGAGCAGTACTTC
NA	TRBV6-5	TRBD1	TRBJ2-5	CASEGQGVGETQYF	TGTGCCAGTGAGGGACAGGGGGTTGGGGAGACCCAGTACTTC
NA	TRBV5-4	TRBD1	TRBJ1-5	CASSLTEVAGQGGQPQHF	TGTGCCAGCAGCTTGACGGAGGTGGCGGGACAGGGCGGTCAGCCCCAGCATTTT
NA	TRBV27	TRBD2	TRBJ2-3	CASFRSGTSGRGRQYF	TGTGCCAGCTTCAGATCCGGGACTAGCGGGAGGGGACGGCAGTATTTT
NA	TRBV5-4	NA	TRBJ2-5	CASSLGGVGETQYF	TGTGCCAGCAGCTTGGGGGGGGTTGGGGAGACCCAGTACTTC
NA	TRBV5-1	NA	TRBJ2-5	CASAYQGGTQETQYF	TGCGCCAGCGCCTACCAGGGGGGTACCCAAGAGACCCAGTACTTC
once	TRBV18	TRBD1	TRBJ1-3	CASSPETGLGNTIYF	TGTGCCAGCTCACCGGAGACAGGGTTAGGAAACACCATATATTTT
NA	TRBV18	NA	TRBJ1-1	CASSQIRQGRSSNTEAFF	TGTGCCAGCTCCCAAATCCGGCAGGGGCGGTCGTCGAACACTGAAGCTTTCTTT
NA	TRBV14	NA	TRBJ2-1	CASSQEGLTWSFF	TGTGCCAGCAGCCAAGAAGGACTCACCTGGTCGTTCTTC
NA	TRBV13	NA	TRBJ2-3	CASSLGSGTDTQYF	TGTGCCAGCAGCTTGGGGAGTGGCACAGATACGCAGTATTTT
NA	TRBV5-1	NA	TRBJ1-1	CASSLGKPQGMAFF	TGCGCCAGCAGCTTGGGCAAACCGCAGGGAATGGCTTTCTTT
NA	TRBV12-3/TRBV12-4	NA	TRBJ1-2	CASTQTANYGYTF	TGTGCCAGCACCCAGACAGCTAACTATGGCTACACCTTC